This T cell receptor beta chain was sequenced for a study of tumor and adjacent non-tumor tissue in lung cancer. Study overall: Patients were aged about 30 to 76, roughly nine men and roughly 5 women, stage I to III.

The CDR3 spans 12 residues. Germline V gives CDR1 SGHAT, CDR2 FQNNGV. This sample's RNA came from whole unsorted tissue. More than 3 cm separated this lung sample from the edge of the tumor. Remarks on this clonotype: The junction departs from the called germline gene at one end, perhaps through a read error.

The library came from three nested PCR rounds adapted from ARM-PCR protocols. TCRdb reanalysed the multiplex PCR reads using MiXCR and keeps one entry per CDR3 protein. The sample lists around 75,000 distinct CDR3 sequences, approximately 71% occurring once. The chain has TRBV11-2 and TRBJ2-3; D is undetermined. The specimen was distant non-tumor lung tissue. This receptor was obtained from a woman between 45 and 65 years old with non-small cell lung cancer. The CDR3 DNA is TGTACCAGCAACTATTTTGGAGATATGCAGTATTTT. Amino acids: CTSNYFGDMQYF.